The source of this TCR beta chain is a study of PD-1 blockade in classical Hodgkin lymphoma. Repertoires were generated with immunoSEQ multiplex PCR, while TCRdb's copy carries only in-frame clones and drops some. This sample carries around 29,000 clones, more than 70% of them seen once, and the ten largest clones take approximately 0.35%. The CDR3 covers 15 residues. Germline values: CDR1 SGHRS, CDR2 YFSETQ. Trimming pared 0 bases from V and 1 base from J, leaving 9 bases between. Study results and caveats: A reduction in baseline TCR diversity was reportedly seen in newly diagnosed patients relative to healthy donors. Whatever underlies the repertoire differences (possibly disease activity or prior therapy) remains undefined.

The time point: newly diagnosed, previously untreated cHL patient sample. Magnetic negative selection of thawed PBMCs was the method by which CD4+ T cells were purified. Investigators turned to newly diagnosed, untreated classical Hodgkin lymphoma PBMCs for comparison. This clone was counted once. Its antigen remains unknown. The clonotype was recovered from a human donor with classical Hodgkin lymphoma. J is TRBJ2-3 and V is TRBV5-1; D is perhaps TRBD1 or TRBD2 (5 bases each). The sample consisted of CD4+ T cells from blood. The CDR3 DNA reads TGCGCCAGCAGCTTGGGAAGAGGGGGCACAGATACGCAGTATTTT. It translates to CASSLGRGGTDTQYF.